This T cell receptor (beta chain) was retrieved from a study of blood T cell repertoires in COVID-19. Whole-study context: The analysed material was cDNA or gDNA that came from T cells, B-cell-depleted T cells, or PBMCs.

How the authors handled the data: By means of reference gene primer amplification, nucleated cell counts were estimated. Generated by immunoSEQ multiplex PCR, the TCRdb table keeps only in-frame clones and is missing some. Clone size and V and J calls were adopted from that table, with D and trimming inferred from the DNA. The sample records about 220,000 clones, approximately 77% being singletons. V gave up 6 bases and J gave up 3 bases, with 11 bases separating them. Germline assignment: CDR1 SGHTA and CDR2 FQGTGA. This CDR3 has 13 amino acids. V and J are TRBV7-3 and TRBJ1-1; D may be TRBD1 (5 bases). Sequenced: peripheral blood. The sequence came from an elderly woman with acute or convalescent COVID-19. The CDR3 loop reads CASRAGPDTEAFF. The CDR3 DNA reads TGTGCCAGCAGGGCGGGACCGGACACTGAAGCTTTCTTT. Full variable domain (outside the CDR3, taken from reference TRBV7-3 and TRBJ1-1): GAGVSQTPSNKVTEKGKYVELRCDPISGHTALYWYRQSLGQGPEFLIYFQGTGAADDSGLPNDRFFAVRPEGSVSTLKIQRTERGDSAVYLCASRAGPDTEAFFGQGTRLTVV.